This section outlines one T cell receptor beta chain sequence together with its context. The clone's antigen remains unknown. No clone much larger than this one lies a single base away; base qualities are absent. This record comes from a study of PD-1 blockade in classical Hodgkin lymphoma (dated by TCRdb to about 2020). For the wider study: The study used TCR beta sequencing and CyTOF to define a peripheral blood immune signature of response to PD-1 blockade in classical Hodgkin lymphoma.

This specimen's time point label, per the study, means: newly diagnosed, previously untreated cHL patient sample. PBMCs from patients with newly diagnosed, previously untreated classical Hodgkin lymphoma were sequenced as a comparison group for the relapsed/refractory trial patients. After peripheral blood was drawn into 8 mL Vacutainer Cell Preparation Tubes, PBMCs were isolated by centrifugation and then cryopreserved. The Qiagen DNeasy kit was used to extract genomic DNA both from unsorted PBMCs and from the negatively selected CD4+ and CD8+ fractions. TCR beta CDR3 regions were subjected to amplification by immunoSEQ multiplex PCR with primers that anneal to V and J segments. A synthetic immune receptor repertoire was used to minimize amplification bias, and any residual bias was removed computationally once sequencing was done. The original pipeline was this. Custom Python scripts were used to quantify repertoire diversity as the Shannon entropy index. Unsorted, CD4+ and CD8+ repertoires were analyzed separately, except for combined analyses in which CD4+ and CD8+ sequences were merged in silico. Held by TCRdb, this immuneACCESS table contains in-frame sequences only and omits some clones. Under half of the omission traces to an unresolved V gene where checked; the cause of the rest is unknown. For V, J and clone size, that table is used; D and trimming come from the DNA. Within this sample are 70,000 or so clones, with 93% of them counted one time only. The leading ten clones occupy approximately 2.5% of the sample.

The paper as a whole reports these results and caveats: Baseline TCR diversity was reported to be lower in newly diagnosed patients than in healthy donors, and even lower in relapsed/refractory patients. The study was limited to a single clinical trial cohort, and causes of repertoire differences, possibly disease activity or prior therapy, remained undefined.

V loses 3 bases, J loses 6 bases, and the germline ends lie 13 bases apart. The germline V gene (reference sequence) specifies LNHNV as CDR1 and YYDKDF as CDR2. The CDR3, cysteine through phenylalanine, is 14 amino acids long. The kept DNA is CDR3 alone, 42 bases in frame from the first base. Sequencing was performed on peripheral blood mononuclear cells (PBMCs). The sequence is built from TRBV15 and TRBJ2-3; no D gene call is confident. This TCR was sampled from a human donor with classical Hodgkin lymphoma. The DNA is as follows: TGTGCCACCAGCAGCCAGGACGGGTGGGATACGCAGTATTTT. This encodes CATSSQDGWDTQYF.